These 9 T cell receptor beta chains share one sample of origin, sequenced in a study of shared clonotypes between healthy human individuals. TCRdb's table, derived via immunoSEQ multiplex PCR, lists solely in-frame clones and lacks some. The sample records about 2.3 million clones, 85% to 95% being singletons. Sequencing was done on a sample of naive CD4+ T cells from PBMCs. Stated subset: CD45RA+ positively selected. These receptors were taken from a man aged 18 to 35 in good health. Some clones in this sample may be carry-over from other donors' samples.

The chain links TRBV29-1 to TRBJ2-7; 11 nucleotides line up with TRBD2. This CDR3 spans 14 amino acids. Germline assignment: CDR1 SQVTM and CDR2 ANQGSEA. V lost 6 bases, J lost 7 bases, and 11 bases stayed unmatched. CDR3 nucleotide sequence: TGCAGCGTAGGTCTAGCGGGAGGAGTAAGGGAGCAGTACTTC. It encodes CSVGLAGGVREQYF.

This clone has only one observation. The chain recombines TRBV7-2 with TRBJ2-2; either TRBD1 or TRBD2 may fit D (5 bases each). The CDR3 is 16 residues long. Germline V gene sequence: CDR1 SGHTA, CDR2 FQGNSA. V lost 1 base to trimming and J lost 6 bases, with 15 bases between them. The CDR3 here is CASSLEWGRGPGELFF. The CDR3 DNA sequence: TGTGCCAGCAGCTTAGAATGGGGTCGGGGCCCCGGGGAGCTGTTTTTT.

Here the CDR3 reads CASSISSQKETQYF. In nucleotides, the CDR3 is TGTGCCAGTAGTATATCCTCTCAGAAAGAGACCCAGTACTTC. The chain couples TRBV19 to TRBJ2-5, with no clear D. CDR3 length equals 14 residues. Trimming removed 2 bases from V and 3 bases from J, with 10 bases in between. Germline V lookup: CDR1 LNHDA, CDR2 SQIVND (reference sequence). Variable domain in full (rest from reference TRBV19 and TRBJ2-5): DGGITQSPKYLFRKEGQNVTLSCEQNLNHDAMYWYRQDPGQGLRLIYYSQIVNDFQKGDIAEGYSVSREKKESFPLTVTSAQKNPTAFYLCASSISSQKETQYFGPGTRLLVL.

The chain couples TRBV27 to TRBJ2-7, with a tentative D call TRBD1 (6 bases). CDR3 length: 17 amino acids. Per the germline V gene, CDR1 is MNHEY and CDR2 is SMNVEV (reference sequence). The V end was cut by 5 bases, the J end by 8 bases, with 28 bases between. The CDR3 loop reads CASSRKFLQGSNGKQYF. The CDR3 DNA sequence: TGTGCCAGCAGTCGCAAATTCTTACAGGGTTCCAACGGGAAGCAGTACTTC.

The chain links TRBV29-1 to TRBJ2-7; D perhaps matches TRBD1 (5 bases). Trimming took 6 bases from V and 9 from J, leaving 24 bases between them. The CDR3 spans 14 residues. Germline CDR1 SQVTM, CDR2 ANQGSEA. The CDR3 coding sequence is TGCAGCGTCTCTGACAGAAACCAGCCGCTCGGGCAGTACTTC. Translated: CSVSDRNQPLGQYF.

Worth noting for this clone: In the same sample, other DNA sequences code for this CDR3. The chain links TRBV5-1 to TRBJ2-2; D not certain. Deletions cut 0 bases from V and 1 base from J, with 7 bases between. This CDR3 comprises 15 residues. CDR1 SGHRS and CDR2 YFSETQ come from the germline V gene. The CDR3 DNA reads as TGCGCCAGCAGCTTGGCCGGGCTGAACACCGGGGAGCTGTTTTTT. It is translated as CASSLAGLNTGELFF.

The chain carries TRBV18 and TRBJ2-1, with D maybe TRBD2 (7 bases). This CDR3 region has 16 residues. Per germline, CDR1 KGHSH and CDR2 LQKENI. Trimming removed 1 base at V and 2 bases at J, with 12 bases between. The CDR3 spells CASSPQGGTTYNEQFF. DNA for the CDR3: TGTGCCAGCTCACCACAGGGGGGGACAACCTACAATGAGCAGTTCTTC. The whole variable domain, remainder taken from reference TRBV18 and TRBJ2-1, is NAGVMQNPRHLVRRRGQEARLRCSPMKGHSHVYWYRQLPEEGLKFMVYLQKENIIDESGMPKERFSAEFPKEGPSILRIQQVVRGDSAAYFCASSPQGGTTYNEQFFGPGTRLTVL.

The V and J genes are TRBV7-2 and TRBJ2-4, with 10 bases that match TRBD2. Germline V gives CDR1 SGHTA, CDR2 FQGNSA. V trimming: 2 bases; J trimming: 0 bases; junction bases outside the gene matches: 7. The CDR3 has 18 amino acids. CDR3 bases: TGTGCCAGCAGCTTATCAAGTACTAGCGGGATAGCCAAAAACATTCAGTACTTC. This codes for CASSLSSTSGIAKNIQYF.

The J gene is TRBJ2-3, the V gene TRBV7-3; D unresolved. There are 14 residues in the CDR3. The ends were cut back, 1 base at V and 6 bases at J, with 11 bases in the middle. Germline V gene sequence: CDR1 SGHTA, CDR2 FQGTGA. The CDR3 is CASSLKGRVDTQYF. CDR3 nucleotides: TGTGCCAGCAGCTTAAAAGGGCGTGTGGATACGCAGTATTTT. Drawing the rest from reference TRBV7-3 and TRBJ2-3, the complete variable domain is GAGVSQTPSNKVTEKGKYVELRCDPISGHTALYWYRQSLGQGPEFLIYFQGTGAADDSGLPNDRFFAVRPEGSVSTLKIQRTERGDSAVYLCASSLKGRVDTQYFGPGTRLTVL.